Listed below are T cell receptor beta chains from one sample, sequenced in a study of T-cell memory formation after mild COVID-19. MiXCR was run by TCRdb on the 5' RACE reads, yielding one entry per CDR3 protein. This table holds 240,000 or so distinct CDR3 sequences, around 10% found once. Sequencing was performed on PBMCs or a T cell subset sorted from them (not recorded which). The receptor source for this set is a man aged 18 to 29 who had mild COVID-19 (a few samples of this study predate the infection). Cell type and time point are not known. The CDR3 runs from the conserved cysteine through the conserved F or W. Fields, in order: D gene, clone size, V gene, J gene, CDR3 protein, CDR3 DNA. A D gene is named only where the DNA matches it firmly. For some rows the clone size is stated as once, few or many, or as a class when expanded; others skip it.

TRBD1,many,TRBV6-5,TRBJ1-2,CASRKQGADGYTF,TGTGCCAGCAGGAAACAGGGGGCGGATGGCTACACCTTC
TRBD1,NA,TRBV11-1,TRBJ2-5,CASSPRQGSGLETQYF,TGTGCCAGCAGCCCTCGACAGGGGAGTGGGTTGGAGACCCAGTACTTC
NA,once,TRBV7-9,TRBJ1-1,CASSPLMAQKNTEAFF,TGTGCCAGCAGCCCCCTGATGGCACAAAAGAACACTGAAGCTTTCTTT
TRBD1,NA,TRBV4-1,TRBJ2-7,CASSPPTGVHEQYF,TGCGCCAGCAGCCCGCCGACAGGGGTCCACGAGCAGTACTTC
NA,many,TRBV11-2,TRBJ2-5,CASSRGAVGGQETQYF,TGTGCCAGCAGCAGGGGAGCGGTGGGAGGACAAGAGACCCAGTACTTC
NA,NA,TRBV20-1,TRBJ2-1,CSARDRGSNEQFF,TGCAGTGCTAGAGATCGAGGTAGCAATGAGCAGTTCTTC
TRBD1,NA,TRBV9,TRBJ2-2,CASSVTGGPGELFF,TGTGCCAGCAGCGTTACAGGGGGCCCCGGGGAGCTGTTTTTT
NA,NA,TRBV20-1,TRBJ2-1,CSAPARVEQFF,TGCAGTGCCCCGGCCCGGGTTGAGCAGTTCTTC
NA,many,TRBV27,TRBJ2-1,CASSLKGRPFF,TGTGCCAGCAGTTTGAAGGGGAGGCCGTTCTTC
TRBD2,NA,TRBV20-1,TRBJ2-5,CSAYIAGQGTQYF,TGCAGTGCTTATATAGCGGGGCAGGGGACCCAGTACTTC
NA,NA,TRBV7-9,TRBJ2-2,CASSITQAGELFF,TGTGCCAGCAGCATCACCCAGGCCGGGGAGCTGTTTTTT
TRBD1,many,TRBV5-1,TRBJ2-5,CASSARGDRPEETQYF,TGCGCCAGCAGCGCCCGAGGGGACAGGCCCGAAGAGACCCAGTACTTC
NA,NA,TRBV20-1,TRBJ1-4,CSARDSKKSEKLFF,TGCAGTGCTAGAGATAGTAAGAAGAGTGAAAAACTGTTTTTT
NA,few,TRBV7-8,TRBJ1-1,CASGRKYTEAFF,TGTGCCAGCGGACGAAAGTACACTGAAGCTTTCTTT
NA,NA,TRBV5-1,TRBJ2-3,CASSLGPPADTQYF,TGCGCCAGCAGCTTGGGACCGCCAGCAGATACGCAGTATTTT
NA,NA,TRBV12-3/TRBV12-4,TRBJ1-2,CASSPFLNGYTF,TGTGCCAGCAGCCCATTTTTAAATGGCTACACCTTC
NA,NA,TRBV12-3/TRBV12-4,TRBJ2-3,CASSFGHSTDTQYF,TGTGCCAGCAGTTTTGGCCATAGCACAGATACGCAGTATTTT
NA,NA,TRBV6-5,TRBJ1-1,CASSYRRQNTEAFF,TGTGCCAGCAGTTACCGGCGGCAGAACACTGAAGCTTTCTTT
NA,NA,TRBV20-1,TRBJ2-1,CSAGPGPSYNEQFF,TGCAGTGCTGGGCCGGGACCCAGCTACAATGAGCAGTTCTTC
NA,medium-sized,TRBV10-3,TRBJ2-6,CAISEPRAGFVLTF,TGTGCCATCAGTGAGCCTAGGGCAGGGTTCGTCCTGACTTTC
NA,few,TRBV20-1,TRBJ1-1,CSARQGWMNTEAFF,TGCAGTGCTAGACAGGGTTGGATGAACACTGAAGCTTTCTTT
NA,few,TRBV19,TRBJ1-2,CASSIVSAALYGYTF,TGTGCCAGTAGTATAGTATCCGCCGCTCTCTATGGCTACACCTTC
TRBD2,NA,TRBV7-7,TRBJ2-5,CASSPELAGEGETQYF,TGTGCCAGCAGCCCCGAACTAGCGGGGGAGGGAGAGACCCAGTACTTC
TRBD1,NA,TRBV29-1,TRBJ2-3,CSGGGTGGADTQYF,TGCAGCGGAGGCGGGACAGGGGGCGCAGATACGCAGTATTTT
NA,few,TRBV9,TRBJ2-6,CASSVGASGANVLTF,TGTGCCAGCAGCGTAGGGGCCTCTGGGGCCAACGTCCTGACTTTC
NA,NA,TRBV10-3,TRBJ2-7,CAISGTQGYEQYF,TGTGCCATCAGTGGCACCCAAGGCTACGAGCAGTACTTC
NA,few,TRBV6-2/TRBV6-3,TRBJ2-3,CASTDPQPDTQYF,TGTGCCAGCACCGACCCCCAACCAGATACGCAGTATTTT
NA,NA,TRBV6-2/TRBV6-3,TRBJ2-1,CASRQANEINEQFF,TGTGCCAGCAGACAGGCTAATGAGATCAATGAGCAGTTCTTC
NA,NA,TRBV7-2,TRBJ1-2,CASSLGDPGPYGYTF,TGTGCCAGCAGCTTAGGTGATCCAGGGCCCTATGGCTACACCTTC
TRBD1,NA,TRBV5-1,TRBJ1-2,CASSPTRTGLGYTF,TGCGCCAGCAGCCCGACTCGGACAGGGTTAGGCTACACCTTC
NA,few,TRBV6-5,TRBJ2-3,CASSRLGRSTDTQYF,TGTGCCAGCAGCCGCCTAGGAAGGAGCACAGATACGCAGTATTTT
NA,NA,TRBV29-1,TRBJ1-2,CSAREFYGYTF,TGCAGCGCCAGAGAGTTTTATGGCTACACCTTC
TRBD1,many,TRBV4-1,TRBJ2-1,CASSPGTARVNEQFF,TGCGCCAGCAGCCCCGGGACAGCCAGGGTCAATGAGCAGTTCTTC
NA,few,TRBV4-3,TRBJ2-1,CASSRAGDGDEQFF,TGCGCCAGCAGCCGGGCAGGGGACGGAGATGAGCAGTTCTTC
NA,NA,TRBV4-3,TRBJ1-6,CASSQNGELSPLHF,TGCGCCAGCAGCCAGAATGGGGAGCTTTCACCCCTCCACTTT
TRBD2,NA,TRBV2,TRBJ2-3,CASRGTSGEIDTQYF,TGTGCCAGCAGGGGGACTAGCGGGGAGATAGATACGCAGTATTTT
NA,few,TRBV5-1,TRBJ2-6,CASSLYWGASSGANVLTF,TGCGCCAGCAGCTTGTATTGGGGGGCGAGCTCTGGGGCCAACGTCCTGACTTTC
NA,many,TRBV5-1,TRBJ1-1,CASSLGPGNTEAFF,TGCGCCAGCAGCTTGGGACCCGGGAACACTGAAGCTTTCTTT
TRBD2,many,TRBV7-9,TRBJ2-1,CASSATSGGPKGNEQFF,TGTGCCAGCAGCGCGACTAGCGGGGGCCCTAAGGGGAATGAGCAGTTCTTC
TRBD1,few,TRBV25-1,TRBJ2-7,CASRPTGGFEQYF,TGTGCCAGCAGACCTACAGGGGGCTTCGAGCAGTACTTC
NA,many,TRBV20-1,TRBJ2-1,CSAALVRERNEQFF,TGCAGTGCCGCCCTCGTCCGGGAGCGTAATGAGCAGTTCTTC
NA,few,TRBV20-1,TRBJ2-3,CSASISGRTDTQYF,TGCAGTGCTTCAATTAGCGGCCGCACAGATACGCAGTATTTT
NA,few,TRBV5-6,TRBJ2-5,CASSLYEAGGTQYF,TGTGCCAGCAGCTTGTATGAAGCGGGTGGGACCCAGTACTTC
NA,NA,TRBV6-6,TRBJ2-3,CASEGGSQYF,TGTGCCAGCGAGGGGGGTTCGCAGTATTTT
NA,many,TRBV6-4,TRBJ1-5,CASSDEGIQPQHF,TGTGCCAGCAGTGACGAGGGGATTCAGCCCCAGCATTTT
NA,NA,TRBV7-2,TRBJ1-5,CASSFSGGGNQPQHF,TGTGCCAGCAGCTTTTCCGGGGGCGGAAATCAGCCCCAGCATTTT
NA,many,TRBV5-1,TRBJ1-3,CASRDVGNTIYF,TGCGCCAGCCGGGACGTCGGAAACACCATATATTTT
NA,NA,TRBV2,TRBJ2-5,CASSEGGSWGAQETQYF,TGTGCCAGCAGTGAAGGGGGTTCTTGGGGAGCCCAAGAGACCCAGTACTTC
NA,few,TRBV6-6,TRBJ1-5,CASSYPRGGGNQPQHF,TGTGCCAGCAGTTACCCCCGCGGGGGGGGCAATCAGCCCCAGCATTTT